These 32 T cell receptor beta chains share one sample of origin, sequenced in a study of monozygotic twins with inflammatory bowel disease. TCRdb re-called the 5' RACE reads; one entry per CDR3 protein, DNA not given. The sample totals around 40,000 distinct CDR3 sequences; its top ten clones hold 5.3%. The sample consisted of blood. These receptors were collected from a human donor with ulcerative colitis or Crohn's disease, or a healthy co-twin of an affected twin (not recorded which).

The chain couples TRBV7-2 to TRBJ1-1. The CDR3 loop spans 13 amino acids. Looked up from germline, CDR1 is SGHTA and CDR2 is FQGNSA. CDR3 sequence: CASSLIMNTEAFF. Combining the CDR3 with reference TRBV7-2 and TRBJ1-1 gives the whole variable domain GAGVSQSPSNKVTEKGKDVELRCDPISGHTALYWYRQSLGQGLEFLIYFQGNSAPDKSGLPSDRFSAERTGGSVSTLTIQRTQQEDSAVYLCASSLIMNTEAFFGQGTRLTVV.

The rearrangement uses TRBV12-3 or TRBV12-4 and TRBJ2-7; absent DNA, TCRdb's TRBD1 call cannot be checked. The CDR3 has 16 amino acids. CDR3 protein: CASSPVSGTGAHEQYF.

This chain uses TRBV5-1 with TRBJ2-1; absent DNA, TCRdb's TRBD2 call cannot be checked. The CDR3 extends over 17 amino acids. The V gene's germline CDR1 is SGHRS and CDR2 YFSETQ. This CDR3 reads CASSRRQASVSYNEQFF.

The chain's CDR3 is CASRRWQGYEQYF. The chain uses TRBV27 and TRBJ2-7; TCRdb indicates TRBD1, and absent DNA this call remains unverified. CDR1 and CDR2 from the germline V gene are MNHEY and SMNVEV (reference sequence). The CDR3 consists of 13 residues.

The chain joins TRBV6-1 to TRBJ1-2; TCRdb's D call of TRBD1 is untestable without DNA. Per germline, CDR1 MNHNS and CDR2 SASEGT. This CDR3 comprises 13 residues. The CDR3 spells CASNEGPNYGYTF.

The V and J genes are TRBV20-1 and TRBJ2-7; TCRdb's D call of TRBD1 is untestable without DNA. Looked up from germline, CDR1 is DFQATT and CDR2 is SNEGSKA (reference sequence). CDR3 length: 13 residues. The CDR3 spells CSARSGISYEQYF.

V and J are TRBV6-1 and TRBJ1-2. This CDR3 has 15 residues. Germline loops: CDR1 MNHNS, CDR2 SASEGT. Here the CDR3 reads CASSPLIGGGYGYTF.

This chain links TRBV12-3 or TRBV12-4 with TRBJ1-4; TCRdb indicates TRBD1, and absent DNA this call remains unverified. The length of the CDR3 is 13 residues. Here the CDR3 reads CASSQGANEKLFF.

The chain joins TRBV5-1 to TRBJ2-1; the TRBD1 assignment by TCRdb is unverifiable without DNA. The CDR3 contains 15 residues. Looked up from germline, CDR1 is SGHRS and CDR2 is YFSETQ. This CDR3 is CASSLTGQGYNEQFF.

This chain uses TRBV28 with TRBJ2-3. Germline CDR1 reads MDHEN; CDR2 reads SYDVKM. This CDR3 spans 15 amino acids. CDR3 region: CASSLLAESTDTQYF.

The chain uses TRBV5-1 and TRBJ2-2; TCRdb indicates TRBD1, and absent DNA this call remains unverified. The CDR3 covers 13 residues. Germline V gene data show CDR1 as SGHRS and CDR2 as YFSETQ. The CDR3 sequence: CASSRDKSGELFF.

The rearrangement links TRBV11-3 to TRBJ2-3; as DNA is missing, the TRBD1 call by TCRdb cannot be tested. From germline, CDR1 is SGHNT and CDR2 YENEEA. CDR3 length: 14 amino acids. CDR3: CASSLDPRGDTQYF. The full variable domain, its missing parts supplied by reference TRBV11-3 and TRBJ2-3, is EAGVVQSPRYKIIEKKQPVAFWCNPISGHNTLYWYLQNLGQGPELLIRYENEEAVDDSQLPKDRFSAERLKGVDSTLKIQPAELGDSAVYLCASSLDPRGDTQYFGPGTRLTVL.

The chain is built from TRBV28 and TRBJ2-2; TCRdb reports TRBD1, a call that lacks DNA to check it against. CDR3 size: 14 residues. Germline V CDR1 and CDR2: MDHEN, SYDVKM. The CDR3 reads CASSLPGKSGELFF. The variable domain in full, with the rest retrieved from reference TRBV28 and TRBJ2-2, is DVKVTQSSRYLVKRTGEKVFLECVQDMDHENMFWYRQDPGLGLRLIYFSYDVKMKEKGDIPEGYSVSREKKERFSLILESASTNQTSMYLCASSLPGKSGELFFGEGSRLTVL.

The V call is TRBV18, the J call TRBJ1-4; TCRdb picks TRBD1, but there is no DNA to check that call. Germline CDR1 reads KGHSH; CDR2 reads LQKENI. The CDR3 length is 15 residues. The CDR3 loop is CASSSPEGVNEKLFF.

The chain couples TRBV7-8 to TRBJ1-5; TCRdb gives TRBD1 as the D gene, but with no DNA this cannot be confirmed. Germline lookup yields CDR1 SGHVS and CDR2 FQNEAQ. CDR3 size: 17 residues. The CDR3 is CASSRETDRAAGQPQHF.

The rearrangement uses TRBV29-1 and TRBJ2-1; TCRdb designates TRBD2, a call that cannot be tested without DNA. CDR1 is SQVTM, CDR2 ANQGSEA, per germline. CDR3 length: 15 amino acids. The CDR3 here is CSVRPGLAAYNEQFF.

The chain's CDR3 is CASSEAVLSQETQYF. The genes are TRBV4-1 and TRBJ2-5. The CDR3 sequence is 15 residues long. Per the germline V gene, CDR1 is MGHRA and CDR2 is YSYEKL.

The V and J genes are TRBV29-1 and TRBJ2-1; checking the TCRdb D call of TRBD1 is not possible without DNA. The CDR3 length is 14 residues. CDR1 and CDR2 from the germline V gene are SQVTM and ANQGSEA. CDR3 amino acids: CSVEGAGRSNEQFF.

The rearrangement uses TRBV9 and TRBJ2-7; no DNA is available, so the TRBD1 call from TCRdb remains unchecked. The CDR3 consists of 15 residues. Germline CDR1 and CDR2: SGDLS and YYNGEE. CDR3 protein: CASSASPGASYEQYF.

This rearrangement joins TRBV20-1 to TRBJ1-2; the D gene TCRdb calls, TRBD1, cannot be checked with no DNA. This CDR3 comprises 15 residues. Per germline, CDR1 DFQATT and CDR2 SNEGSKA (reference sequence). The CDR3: CSARGTAEVLHGYTF.

CDR3: CSVEGNYNEQFF. The genes are TRBV29-1 and TRBJ2-1. This CDR3 comprises 12 residues. Germline lookup yields CDR1 SQVTM and CDR2 ANQGSEA.

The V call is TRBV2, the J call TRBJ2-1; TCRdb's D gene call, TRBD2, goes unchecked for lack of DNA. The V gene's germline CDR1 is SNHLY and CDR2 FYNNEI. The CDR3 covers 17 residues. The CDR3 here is CASSEGKLAISYNEQFF.

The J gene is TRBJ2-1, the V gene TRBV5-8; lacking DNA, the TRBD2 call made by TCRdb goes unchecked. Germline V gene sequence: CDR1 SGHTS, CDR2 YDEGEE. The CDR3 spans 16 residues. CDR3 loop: CASSFKGRRSHNEQFF.

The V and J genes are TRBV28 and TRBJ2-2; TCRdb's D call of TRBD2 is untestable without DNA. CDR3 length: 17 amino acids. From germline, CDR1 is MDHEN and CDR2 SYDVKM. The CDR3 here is CASTSRDSESHTGELFF.

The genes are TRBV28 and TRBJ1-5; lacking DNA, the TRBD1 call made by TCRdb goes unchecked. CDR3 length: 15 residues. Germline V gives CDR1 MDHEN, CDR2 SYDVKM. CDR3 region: CASSPRDTKTEPQHF.

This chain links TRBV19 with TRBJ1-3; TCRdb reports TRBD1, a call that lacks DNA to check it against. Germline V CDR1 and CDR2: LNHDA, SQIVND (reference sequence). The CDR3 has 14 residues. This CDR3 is CASRQQDSGNTIYF.

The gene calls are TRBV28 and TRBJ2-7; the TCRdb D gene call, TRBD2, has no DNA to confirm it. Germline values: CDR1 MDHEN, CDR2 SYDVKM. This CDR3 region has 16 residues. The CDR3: CASSLLLLGLANEQYF.

The CDR3 here is CASSRSTTPARETQYF. The rearrangement uses TRBV4-2 and TRBJ2-5; the TCRdb call, TRBD2, lacks DNA for checking. This CDR3 has 16 residues. Germline CDR1 and CDR2: LGHNA and YNFKEQ.

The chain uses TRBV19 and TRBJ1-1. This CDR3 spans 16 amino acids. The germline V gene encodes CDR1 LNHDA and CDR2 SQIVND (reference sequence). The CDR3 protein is CASSIGVVGLNTEAFF. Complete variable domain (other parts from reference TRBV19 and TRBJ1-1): DGGITQSPKYLFRKEGQNVTLSCEQNLNHDAMYWYRQDPGQGLRLIYYSQIVNDFQKGDIAEGYSVSREKKESFPLTVTSAQKNPTAFYLCASSIGVVGLNTEAFFGQGTRLTVV.

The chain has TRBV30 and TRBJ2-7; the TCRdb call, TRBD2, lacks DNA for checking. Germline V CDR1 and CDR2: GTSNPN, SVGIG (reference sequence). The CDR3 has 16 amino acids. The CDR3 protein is CAWSPRLEGRPYEQYF.

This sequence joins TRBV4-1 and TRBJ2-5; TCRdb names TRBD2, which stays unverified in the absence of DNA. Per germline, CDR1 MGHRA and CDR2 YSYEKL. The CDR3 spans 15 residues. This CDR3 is CASSQEASGRETQYF.

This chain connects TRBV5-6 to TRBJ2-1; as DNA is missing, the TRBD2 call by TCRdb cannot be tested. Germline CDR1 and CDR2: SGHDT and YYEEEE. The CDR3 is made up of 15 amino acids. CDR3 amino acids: CASSPTSGSYNEQFF.